This T cell receptor beta chain came from a study of blood T cell repertoires in COVID-19. Study in general: There were acute and convalescent COVID-19 samples, and they came from the United States, Italy and Spain. T cells, B-cell-depleted T cells, or PBMCs supplied cDNA or gDNA.

CDR1 is SQVTM and CDR2 is ANQGSEA in the germline V gene. V lost 3 bases to trimming and J lost 9 bases; unmatched junction nucleotides: 8. The CDR3 sequence is 15 residues long. As processed by the authors: By means of reference gene primer amplification, nucleated cell counts were estimated. The assay was immunoSEQ multiplex PCR, and TCRdb's table has in-frame clones only and misses some. V, J and clone size derive from that table, while D and trimming were established from the DNA sequence. The sample shows 200,000 to 250,000 clones, more than 70% of them seen only once. Clinical histories supplied by participants themselves formed the basis of cohort assignment.

The clonotype was recovered from a woman aged 40 to 49 with acute COVID-19. The sequenced sample consisted of PBMCs or T cells enriched from blood (not recorded which). V and J are TRBV29-1 and TRBJ2-2; 12 bases match TRBD2. For the CDR3, the DNA is TGCAGCGTTGACGGCCTAGCGGGAGGGACTAGGGAGCTGTTTTTT. This translates into CSVDGLAGGTRELFF.